This T cell receptor (beta chain) was sequenced for a study of spatial heterogeneity in lung cancer (dated by TCRdb to the late 2010s). Describing the broader study: The donors were 65 to 90 patients from the lung TRACERx cohort who had early-stage, untreated non-small cell lung cancer. Beta-chain transcripts were consistently detected in greater numbers than alpha-chain transcripts, which likely reflects a higher abundance of beta-chain transcripts. Both alpha and beta chains were TCR-sequenced in around 220 tumor regions, some 64 matched nontumor lung samples and 45 to 60 PBMC samples obtained at surgery. In non-small cell lung cancer, the study made a quantitative comparison of TCR alpha and beta repertoires among multiple tumor regions, matched nontumor lung and blood. Follow-up PBMC samples were sequenced whenever available, with the median time to follow-up being two to three years after resection. In the raw uncorrected reads, each unique combination of TCR and UMI appeared more than ten times on average. The study linked features of the TCR repertoire to counts of nonsynonymous mutations, which were determined by whole-exome sequencing of tumor tissue. Findings and caveats that apply to the study as a whole: Confirming at a functional level the hypothesis that regional TCRs recognize regional mutations was considered to require additional single-cell paired TCR alpha and beta sequencing. Ubiquitous expanded tumor TCRs showed up in blood more often at tumor resection than at routine follow-up. Only 13 to 15 patients were included in the comparisons of baseline and follow-up blood repertoires.

Trimming removed 4 bases from V and 0 bases from J, leaving 14 bases between the germline ends. Spanning cysteine to phenylalanine, the CDR3 consists of 16 amino acids. Kept here is only the CDR3 DNA, which spans 48 bases and is read in frame from base 1. The germline V gene (reference sequence) provides CDR1 LGHDT and CDR2 YNNKEL. According to the study, the label for this sample's time point signals: blood at routine non-recurrence follow-up after resection. Whole RNA extracted from tumor and nontumor lung tissue, or from cryopreserved PBMC samples, was used for TCR sequencing without cell sorting. Only patients with enough RNA available from two or more tumor regions were chosen for TCR sequencing. To prepare the library, 5' RACE was applied. For sequencing, a NextSeq 500 was employed. To allow correction of PCR and sequencing errors, the TCR library protocol tagged every TCR cDNA molecule with a unique molecular identifier. As for the original processing: Decombinator tools were used for TCR identification, UMI-based error correction and CDR3 extraction. TCRs above a frequency of 2 per 1,000, corresponding to the top 1% of the tumor frequency distribution, were defined as expanded. Renyi diversity was computed with the R vegan package after each repertoire had been subsampled 100 times to 5,000 TCRs. To build CDR3 similarity networks, amino acid triplet string-kernel similarity was used, and CDR3s were connected when their pairwise similarity was above 0.82. TCRdb trimmed public reads at Q25 via fastp, called clones via MiXCR and kept in-frame beta chains. Rows with one shared CDR3 protein collapse into an entry with the most common genes and DNA. TCRdb's processing, not the authors', yielded these V and J calls. The sample contains some 54,000 distinct CDR3 sequences, less than 9.5% of them found a single time. The ten largest clones capture roughly 37% of the sample.

Of note for this clonotype: It lacks a known antigen. Within one base of it there is no much larger clone, and no base qualities were kept.

Sequencing was performed on PBMCs, taken at follow-up. This receptor was obtained from a female donor with early-stage non-small cell lung cancer. This receptor chain uses TRBV3-1 and TRBJ2-3, with the D gene call left open. The nucleotides read TGTGCCAGCAGCCCCTCGGTCGACGCAAGCACAGATACGCAGTATTTT. Its translation reads: CASSPSVDASTDTQYF.